This TCR beta chain was sequenced during a study of OX40 agonist ivuxolimab in advanced cancers. At the level of the study: Three patients, one with hepatocellular carcinoma and two with cutaneous melanoma, achieved partial responses.

On this clone itself: Its antigen is not known.

Only in-frame clones appear in the TCRdb table, and some are missing; sequencing was by immunoSEQ multiplex PCR. The sample shows approximately 64,000 clones, approximately 90% of them seen only once. Study-wide findings and caveats: Researchers did not establish what antigens the expanded peripheral T cells target.

With 3 bases removed from V and 9 bases from J, the gap between germline ends came to 15 bases. This CDR3 spans 15 amino acids. The V gene's germline CDR1 is KGHSH and CDR2 LQKENI. Sequences were derived from CD4+ or CD8+ T cells sorted from blood, sampled in a trial of the OX40 agonist ivuxolimab. This chain joins TRBV18 and TRBJ1-6; no definite D call. The source is an adult with an advanced solid tumor such as melanoma, head and neck, liver or kidney cancer. CDR3 loop: CASSPIGFKSSPLHF. DNA for the CDR3: TGTGCCAGCTCACCCATCGGGTTTAAGAGTTCACCCCTCCACTTT.